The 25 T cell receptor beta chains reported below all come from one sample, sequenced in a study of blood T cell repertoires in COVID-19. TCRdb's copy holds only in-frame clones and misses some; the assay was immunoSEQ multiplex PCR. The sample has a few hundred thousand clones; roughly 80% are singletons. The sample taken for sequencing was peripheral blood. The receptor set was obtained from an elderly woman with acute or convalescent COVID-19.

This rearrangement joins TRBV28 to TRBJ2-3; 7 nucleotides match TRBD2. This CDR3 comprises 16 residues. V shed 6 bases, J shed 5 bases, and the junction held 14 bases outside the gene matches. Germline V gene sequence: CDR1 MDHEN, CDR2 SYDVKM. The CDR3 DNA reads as TGTGCCAGCAGGCCTCATAGCGGGCTTTCAGGAGATACGCAGTATTTT. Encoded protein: CASRPHSGLSGDTQYF.

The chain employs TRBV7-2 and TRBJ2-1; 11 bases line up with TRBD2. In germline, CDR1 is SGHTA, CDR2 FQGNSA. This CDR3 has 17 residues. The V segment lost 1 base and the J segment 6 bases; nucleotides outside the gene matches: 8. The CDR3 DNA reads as TGTGCCAGCAGCTTAGGGCCTCTTAGCGGGGGGGCCAATGAGCAGTTCTTC. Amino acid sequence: CASSLGPLSGGANEQFF.

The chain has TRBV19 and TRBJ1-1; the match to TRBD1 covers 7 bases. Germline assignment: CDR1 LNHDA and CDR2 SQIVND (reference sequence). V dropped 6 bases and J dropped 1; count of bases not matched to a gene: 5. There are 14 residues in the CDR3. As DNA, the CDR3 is TGTGCCAGTAGCAAGGGGGCCTCGAACACTGAAGCTTTCTTT. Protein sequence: CASSKGASNTEAFF.

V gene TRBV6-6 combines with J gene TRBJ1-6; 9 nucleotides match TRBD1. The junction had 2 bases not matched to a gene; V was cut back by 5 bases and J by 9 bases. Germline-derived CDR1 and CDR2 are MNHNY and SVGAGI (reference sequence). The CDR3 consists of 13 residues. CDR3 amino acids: CASSGQGSSPLHF. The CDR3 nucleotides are TGTGCCAGCAGTGGACAGGGGTCTTCACCCCTCCACTTT.

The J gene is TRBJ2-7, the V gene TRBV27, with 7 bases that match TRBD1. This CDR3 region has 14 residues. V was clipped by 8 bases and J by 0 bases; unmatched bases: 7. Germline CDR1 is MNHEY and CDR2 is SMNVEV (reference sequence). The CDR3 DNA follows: TGTGCCAGCTCTAGGGGGCGGTACTCCTACGAGCAGTACTTC. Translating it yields CASSRGRYSYEQYF.

DNA of the CDR3: TGTGCCAGCAGCCCCCGGACAGGGAACTATGGCTACACCTTC. This encodes CASSPRTGNYGYTF. The chain uses TRBV11-3 and TRBJ1-2; 8 nucleotides line up with TRBD1. Trimming removed 5 bases from V and 2 bases from J; junction bases left unmatched: 4. The germline CDR1 and CDR2 sequences are SGHNT and YENEEA. CDR3 length: 14 amino acids. Filled out from reference TRBV11-3 and TRBJ1-2, the complete variable domain reads EAGVVQSPRYKIIEKKQPVAFWCNPISGHNTLYWYLQNLGQGPELLIRYENEEAVDDSQLPKDRFSAERLKGVDSTLKIQPAELGDSAVYLCASSPRTGNYGYTFGSGTRLTVV.

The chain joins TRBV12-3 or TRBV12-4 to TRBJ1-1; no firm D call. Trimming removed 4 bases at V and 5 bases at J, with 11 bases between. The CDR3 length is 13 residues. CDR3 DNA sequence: TGTGCCAGCAGTTCGTCACTTGTGACTGAAGCTTTCTTT. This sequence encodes CASSSSLVTEAFF.

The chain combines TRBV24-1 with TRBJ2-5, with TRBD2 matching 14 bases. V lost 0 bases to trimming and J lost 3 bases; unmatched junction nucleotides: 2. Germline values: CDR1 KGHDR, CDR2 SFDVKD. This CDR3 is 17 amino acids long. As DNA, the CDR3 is TGTGCCACCAGTGATTTGGGGACTAGCGGGGGCGAAGAGACCCAGTACTTC. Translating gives CATSDLGTSGGEETQYF.

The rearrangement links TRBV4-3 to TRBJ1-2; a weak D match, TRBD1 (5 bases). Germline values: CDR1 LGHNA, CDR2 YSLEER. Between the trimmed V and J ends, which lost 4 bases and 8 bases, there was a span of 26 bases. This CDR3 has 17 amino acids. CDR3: CASSRGDGPGEGWGYTF. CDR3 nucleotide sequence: TGCGCCAGCAGCCGCGGAGACGGACCGGGGGAAGGGTGGGGCTACACCTTC.

This CDR3 is CASSLTGTGTGEQYF. The CDR3, as DNA: TGCGCCAGCAGCTTGACAGGGACAGGGACCGGCGAGCAGTACTTC. The chain has TRBV5-1 and TRBJ2-7; 9 nucleotides agree with TRBD1. Germline CDR1 reads SGHRS; CDR2 reads YFSETQ. After removal of 1 base from V and 6 bases from J, the junction contained 8 bases not matched to a gene. This CDR3 contains 15 residues.

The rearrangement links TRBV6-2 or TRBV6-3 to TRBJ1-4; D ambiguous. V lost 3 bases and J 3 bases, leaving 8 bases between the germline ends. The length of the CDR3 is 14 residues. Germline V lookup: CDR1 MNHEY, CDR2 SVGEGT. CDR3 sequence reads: CASSYTGSNEKLFF. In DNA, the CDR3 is TGTGCCAGCAGTTATACGGGGTCTAATGAAAAACTGTTTTTT.

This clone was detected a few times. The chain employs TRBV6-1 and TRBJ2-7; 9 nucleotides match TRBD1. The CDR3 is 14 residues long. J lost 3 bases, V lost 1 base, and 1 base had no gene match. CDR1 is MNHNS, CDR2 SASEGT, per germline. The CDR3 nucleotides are TGTGCCAGCAGTGAAGGGGACAGGGTCTACGAGCAGTACTTC. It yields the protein CASSEGDRVYEQYF.

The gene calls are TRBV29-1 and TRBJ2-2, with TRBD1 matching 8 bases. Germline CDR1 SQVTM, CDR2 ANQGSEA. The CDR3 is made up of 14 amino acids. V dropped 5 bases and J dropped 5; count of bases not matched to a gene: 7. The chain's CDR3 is CSVSTGGMTGELFF. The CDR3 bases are TGCAGCGTTTCTACAGGGGGGATGACCGGGGAGCTGTTTTTT.

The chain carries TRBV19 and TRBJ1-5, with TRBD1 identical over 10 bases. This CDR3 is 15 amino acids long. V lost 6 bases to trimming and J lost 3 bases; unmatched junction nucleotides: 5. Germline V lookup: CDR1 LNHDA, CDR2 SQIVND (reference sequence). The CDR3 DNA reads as TGTGCCAGTAGCCCGACAGGGGGCCCCAATCAGCCCCAGCATTTT. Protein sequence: CASSPTGGPNQPQHF.

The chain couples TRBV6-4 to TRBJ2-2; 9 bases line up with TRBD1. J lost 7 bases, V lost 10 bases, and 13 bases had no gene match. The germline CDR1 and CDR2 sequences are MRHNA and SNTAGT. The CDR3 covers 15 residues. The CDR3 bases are TGTGCCAACAACTACACAGGGGGCTTGTGCGGGGAGCTGTTTTTT. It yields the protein CANNYTGGLCGELFF.

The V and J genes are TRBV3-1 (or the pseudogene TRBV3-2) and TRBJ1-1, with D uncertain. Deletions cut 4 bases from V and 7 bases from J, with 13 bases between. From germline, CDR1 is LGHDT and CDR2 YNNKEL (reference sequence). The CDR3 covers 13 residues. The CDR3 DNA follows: TGTGCCAGCAGCCGACAACTCCCTGGTGAAGCTTTCTTT. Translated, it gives CASSRQLPGEAFF.

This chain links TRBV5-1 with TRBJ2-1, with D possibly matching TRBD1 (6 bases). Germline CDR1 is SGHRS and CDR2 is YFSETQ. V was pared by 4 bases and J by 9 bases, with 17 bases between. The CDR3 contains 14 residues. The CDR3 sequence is CASSTLQGRFEQFF. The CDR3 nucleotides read TGCGCCAGCAGCACCTTACAGGGACGGTTTGAGCAGTTCTTC.

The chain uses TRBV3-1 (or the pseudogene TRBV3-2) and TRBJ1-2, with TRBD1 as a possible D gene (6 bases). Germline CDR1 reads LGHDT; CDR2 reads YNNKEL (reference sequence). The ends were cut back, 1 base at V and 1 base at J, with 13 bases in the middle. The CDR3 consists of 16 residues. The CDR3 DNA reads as TGTGCCAGCAGCCAAGGCCAGGGGCAGCTTAACTATGGCTACACCTTC. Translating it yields CASSQGQGQLNYGYTF.

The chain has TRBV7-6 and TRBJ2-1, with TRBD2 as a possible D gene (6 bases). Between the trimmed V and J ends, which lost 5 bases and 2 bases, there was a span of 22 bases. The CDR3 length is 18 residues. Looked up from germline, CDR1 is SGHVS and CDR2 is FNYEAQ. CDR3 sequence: CASSPGAGAGPTYNEQFF. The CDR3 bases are TGTGCCAGCAGCCCAGGAGCCGGGGCGGGGCCAACCTACAATGAGCAGTTCTTC.

This CDR3 reads CASSLEGEPSGELFF. As DNA, the CDR3 is TGTGCCAGCAGCCTGGAGGGGGAACCCTCCGGGGAGCTGTTTTTT. This chain uses TRBV5-5 with TRBJ2-2; D may correspond to TRBD1 or TRBD2 (6 bases each). CDR3 size: 15 residues. Trimming stripped 4 bases from V and 6 bases from J, with 16 bases between. From germline, CDR1 is SGHKS and CDR2 YYEKEE (reference sequence).

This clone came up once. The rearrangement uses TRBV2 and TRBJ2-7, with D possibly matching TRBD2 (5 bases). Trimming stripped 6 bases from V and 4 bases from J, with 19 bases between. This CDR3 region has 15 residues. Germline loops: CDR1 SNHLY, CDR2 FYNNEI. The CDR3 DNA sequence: TGTGCCAGCAGGGCGAGGGAGTCCTCTCAATACGAGCAGTACTTC. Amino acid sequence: CASRARESSQYEQYF.

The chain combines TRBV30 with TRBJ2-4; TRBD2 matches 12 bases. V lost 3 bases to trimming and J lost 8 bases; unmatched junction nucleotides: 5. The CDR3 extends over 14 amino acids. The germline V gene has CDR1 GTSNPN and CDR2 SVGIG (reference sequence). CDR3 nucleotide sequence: TGTGCCTGGAGCCCTAGCGGGAGGGGTGACATTCAGTACTTC. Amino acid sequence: CAWSPSGRGDIQYF.

CDR3 sequence reads: CASSQHTGLIQETQYF. Written as DNA, the CDR3 is TGTGCCAGCAGCCAACACACAGGGCTTATACAAGAGACCCAGTACTTC. The chain links TRBV16 to TRBJ2-5, with D tentatively TRBD1 (6 bases). Germline V gives CDR1 KGHSY, CDR2 FQNENV. Trimming took off 2 bases at V and 2 bases at J, with 15 bases between the two ends. The CDR3 loop spans 16 amino acids. The full variable domain, with the rest looked up from reference TRBV16 and TRBJ2-5, is GEEVAQTPKHLVRGEGQKAKLYCAPIKGHSYVFWYQQVLKNEFKFLISFQNENVFDETGMPKERFSAKCLPNSPCSLEIQATKLEDSAVYFCASSQHTGLIQETQYFGPGTRLLVL.

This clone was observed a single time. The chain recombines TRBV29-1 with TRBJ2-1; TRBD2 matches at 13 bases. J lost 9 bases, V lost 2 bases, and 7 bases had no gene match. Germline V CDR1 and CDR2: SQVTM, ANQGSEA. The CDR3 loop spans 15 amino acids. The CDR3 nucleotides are TGCAGCGTTGAATTAGGACTAGCGGGAGCTAGTGAGCAGTTCTTC. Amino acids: CSVELGLAGASEQFF.

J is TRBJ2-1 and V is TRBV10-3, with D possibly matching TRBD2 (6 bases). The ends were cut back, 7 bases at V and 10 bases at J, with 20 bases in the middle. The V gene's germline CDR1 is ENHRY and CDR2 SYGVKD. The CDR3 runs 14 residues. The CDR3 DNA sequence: TGTGCCATCAAGGACGACGGGGGAACAGAGGAGCAGTTCTTC. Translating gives CAIKDDGGTEEQFF.